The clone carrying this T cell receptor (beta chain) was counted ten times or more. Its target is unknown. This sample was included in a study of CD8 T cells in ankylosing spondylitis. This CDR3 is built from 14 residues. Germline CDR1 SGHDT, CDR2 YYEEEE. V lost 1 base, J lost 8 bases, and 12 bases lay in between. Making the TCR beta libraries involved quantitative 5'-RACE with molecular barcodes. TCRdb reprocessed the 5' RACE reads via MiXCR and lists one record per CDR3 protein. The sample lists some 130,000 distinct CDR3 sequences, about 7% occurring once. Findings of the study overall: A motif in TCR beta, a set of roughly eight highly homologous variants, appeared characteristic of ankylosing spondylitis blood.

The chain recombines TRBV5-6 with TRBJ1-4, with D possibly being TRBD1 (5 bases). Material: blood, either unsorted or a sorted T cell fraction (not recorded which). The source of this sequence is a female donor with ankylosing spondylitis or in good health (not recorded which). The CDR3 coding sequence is TGTGCCAGCAGCTTGAGGCAGGGTGGGGAAAAACTGTTTTTT. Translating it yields CASSLRQGGEKLFF.